This paragraph reports one T cell receptor (beta chain). This sample is drawn from a study of CD8+CD57+ T cells in acquired aplastic anemia. CDR3 and TCR beta VDJ profiling relied on genomic DNA as the template. TCRdb re-analysed the reads in MiXCR, keeping a single row per CDR3 protein. The profile covers approximately 170,000 distinct CDR3 sequences, with around half appearing a single time and 3.2% taken by the ten largest. In patients chosen for sequencing, flow cytometry had shown CD8+CD57+ cell expansion. Germline CDR1 is DFQATT and CDR2 is SNEGSKA (reference sequence). V gave up 4 bases and J gave up 9 bases; unmatched junction bases: 18. CDR3 size: 16 residues.

The chain employs TRBV20-1 and TRBJ2-3; 8 nucleotides match TRBD2. The sequence was collected from a human donor with aplastic anemia. Sample: sorted CD4+, CD8+, or CD8+CD57+ T cells (not recorded which) from PBMCs. The CDR3 region has the DNA TGCAGTGCTACTTCCCCCTACAGCGGGGGACCGGGCACGCAGTATTTT. Translating it yields CSATSPYSGGPGTQYF.